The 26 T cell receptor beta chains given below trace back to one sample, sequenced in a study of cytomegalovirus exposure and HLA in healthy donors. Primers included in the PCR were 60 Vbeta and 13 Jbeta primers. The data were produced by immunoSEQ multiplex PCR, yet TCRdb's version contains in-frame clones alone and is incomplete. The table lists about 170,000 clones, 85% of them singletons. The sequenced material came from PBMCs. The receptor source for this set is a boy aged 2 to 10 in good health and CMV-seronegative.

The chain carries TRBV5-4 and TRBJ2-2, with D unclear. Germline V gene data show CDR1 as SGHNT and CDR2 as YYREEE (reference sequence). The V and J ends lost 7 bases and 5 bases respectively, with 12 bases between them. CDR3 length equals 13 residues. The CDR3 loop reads CASGPTETGELFF. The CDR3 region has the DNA TGTGCCAGCGGCCCCACCGAAACCGGGGAGCTGTTTTTT.

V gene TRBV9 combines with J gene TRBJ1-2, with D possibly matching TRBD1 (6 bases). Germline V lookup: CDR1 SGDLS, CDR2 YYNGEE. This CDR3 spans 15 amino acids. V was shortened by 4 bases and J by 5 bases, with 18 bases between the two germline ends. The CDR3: CASSPPGGRRYGYTF. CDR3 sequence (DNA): TGTGCCAGCAGCCCACCGGGGGGGCGTCGGTATGGCTACACCTTC.

DNA of the CDR3: TGTGCCAGCAGGAAAGGGGGTGGCAATCAGCCCCAGCATTTT. Its translation: CASRKGGGNQPQHF. The chain has TRBV28 and TRBJ1-5, with TRBD1 as a possible D gene (6 bases). This CDR3 spans 14 amino acids. The V and J ends lost 6 bases and 2 bases respectively, with 11 bases between them. Germline V gene sequence: CDR1 MDHEN, CDR2 SYDVKM.

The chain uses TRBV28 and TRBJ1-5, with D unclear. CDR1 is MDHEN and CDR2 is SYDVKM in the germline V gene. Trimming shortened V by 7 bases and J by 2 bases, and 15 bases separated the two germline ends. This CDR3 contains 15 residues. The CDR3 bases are TGTGCCAGCACCGCCCGTCGGTTTCGCAATCAGCCCCAGCATTTT. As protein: CASTARRFRNQPQHF.

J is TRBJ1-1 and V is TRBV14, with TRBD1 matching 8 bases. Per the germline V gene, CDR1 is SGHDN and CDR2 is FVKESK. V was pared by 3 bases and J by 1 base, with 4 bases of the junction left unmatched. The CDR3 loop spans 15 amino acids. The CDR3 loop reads CASSHGQGPNTEAFF. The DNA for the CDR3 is TGTGCCAGCAGCCATGGACAGGGCCCGAACACTGAAGCTTTCTTT.

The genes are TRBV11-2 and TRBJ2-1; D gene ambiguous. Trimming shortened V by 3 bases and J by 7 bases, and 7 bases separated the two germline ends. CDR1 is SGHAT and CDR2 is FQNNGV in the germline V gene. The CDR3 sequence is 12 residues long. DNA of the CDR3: TGTGCCAGCAGCTTTCGCAGTAATGAGCAGTTCTTC. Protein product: CASSFRSNEQFF.

CDR3 protein: CASSYWDSSMNTEAFF. The CDR3 DNA reads TGTGCCAGCAGTTACTGGGACAGCTCCATGAACACTGAAGCTTTCTTT. V is TRBV6-5 and J is TRBJ1-1; 7 positions match TRBD1. CDR3 length equals 16 residues. The germline V gene encodes CDR1 MNHEY and CDR2 SVGAGI. Germline trimming cut 1 base from V and 0 bases from J; bases unmatched to any gene: 5.

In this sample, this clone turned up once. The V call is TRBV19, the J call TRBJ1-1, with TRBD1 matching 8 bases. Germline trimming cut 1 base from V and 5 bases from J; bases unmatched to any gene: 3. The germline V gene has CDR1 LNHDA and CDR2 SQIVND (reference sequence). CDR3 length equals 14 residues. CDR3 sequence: CASSIAGGWTEAFF. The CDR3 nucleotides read TGTGCCAGTAGTATAGCAGGGGGCTGGACTGAAGCTTTCTTT.

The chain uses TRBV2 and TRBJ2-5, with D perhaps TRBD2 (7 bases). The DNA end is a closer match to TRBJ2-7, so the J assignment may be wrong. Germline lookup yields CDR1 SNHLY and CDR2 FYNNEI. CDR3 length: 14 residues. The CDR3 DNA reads TGTGCCAGCAGTGAGGGGGGGGCTAAGTACGAGCAGTACTTC. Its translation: CASSEGGAKYEQYF.

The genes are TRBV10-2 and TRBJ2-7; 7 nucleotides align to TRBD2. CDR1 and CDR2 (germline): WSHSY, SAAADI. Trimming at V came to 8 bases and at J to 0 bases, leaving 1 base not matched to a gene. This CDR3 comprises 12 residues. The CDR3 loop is CASGGGSYEQYV. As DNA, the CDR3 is TGCGCCAGCGGGGGGGGCTCCTACGAGCAGTACGTC.

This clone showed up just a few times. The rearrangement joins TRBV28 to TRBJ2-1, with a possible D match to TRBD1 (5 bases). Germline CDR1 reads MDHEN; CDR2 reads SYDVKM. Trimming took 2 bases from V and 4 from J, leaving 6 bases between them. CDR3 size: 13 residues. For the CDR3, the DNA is TGTGCCAGCAGTTTAGACAGTTACAATGAGCAGTTCTTC. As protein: CASSLDSYNEQFF.

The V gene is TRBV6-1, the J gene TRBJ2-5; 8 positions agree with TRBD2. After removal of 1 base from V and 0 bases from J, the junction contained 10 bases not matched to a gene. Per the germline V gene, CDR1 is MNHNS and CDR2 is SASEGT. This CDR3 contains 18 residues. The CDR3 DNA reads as TGTGCCAGCAGTGAAGGGGCCCTCAGCGGGGGACACCAAGAGACCCAGTACTTC. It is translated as CASSEGALSGGHQETQYF.

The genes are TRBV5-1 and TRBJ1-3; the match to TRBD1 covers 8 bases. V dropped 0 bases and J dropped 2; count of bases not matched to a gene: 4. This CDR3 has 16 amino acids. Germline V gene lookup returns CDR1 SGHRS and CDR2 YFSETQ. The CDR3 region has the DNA TGCGCCAGCAGCTTGGCGGCAGGGGGCCCTGGAAACACCATATATTTT. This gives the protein CASSLAAGGPGNTIYF. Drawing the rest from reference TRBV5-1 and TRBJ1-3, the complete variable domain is KAGVTQTPRYLIKTRGQQVTLSCSPISGHRSVSWYQQTPGQGLQFLFEYFSETQRNKGNFPGRFSGRQFSNSRSEMNVSTLELGDSALYLCASSLAAGGPGNTIYFGEGSWLTVV.

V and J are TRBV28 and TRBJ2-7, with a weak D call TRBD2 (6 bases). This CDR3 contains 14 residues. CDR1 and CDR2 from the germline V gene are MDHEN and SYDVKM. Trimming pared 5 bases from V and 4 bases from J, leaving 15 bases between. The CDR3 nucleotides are TGTGCCAGCAGTGATGGGACTCGGACGTACGAGCAGTACGTC. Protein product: CASSDGTRTYEQYV.

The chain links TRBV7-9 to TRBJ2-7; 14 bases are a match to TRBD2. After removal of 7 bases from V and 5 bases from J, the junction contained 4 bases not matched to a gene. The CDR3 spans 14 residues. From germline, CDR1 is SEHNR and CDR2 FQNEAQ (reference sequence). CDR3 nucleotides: TGTGCCAGCACTAGGACTAGCGGGAGGAACGAGCAGTACTTC. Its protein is CASTRTSGRNEQYF.

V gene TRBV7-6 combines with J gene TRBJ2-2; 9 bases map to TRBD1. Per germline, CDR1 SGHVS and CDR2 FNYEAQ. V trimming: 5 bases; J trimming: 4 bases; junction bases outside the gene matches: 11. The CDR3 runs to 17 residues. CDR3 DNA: TGTGCCAGCAGCGAGAGGACAGGGGTGATCGGCACCGGGGAGCTGTTTTTT. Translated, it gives CASSERTGVIGTGELFF.

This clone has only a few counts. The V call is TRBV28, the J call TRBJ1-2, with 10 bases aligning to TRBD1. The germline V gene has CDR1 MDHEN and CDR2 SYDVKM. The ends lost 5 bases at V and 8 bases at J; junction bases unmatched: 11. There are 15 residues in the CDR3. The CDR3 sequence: CASSLRWGQGNGYTF. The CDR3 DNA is TGTGCCAGCAGTCTCCGCTGGGGACAGGGGAACGGCTACACCTTC.

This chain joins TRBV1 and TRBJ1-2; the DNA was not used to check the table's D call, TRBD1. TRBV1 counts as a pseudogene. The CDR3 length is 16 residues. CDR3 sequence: CTSSPGTGGSDYGYTF. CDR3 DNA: TGCACCAGCAGCCCCGGGACAGGGGGCTCTGACTATGGCTACACCTTC.

CDR3: CASSSGLAGVTDTQYF. CDR3 DNA: TGTGCCAGCAGTTCGGGACTAGCGGGAGTCACAGATACGCAGTATTTT. The rearrangement joins TRBV2 to TRBJ2-3, with TRBD2 matching 14 bases. In germline, CDR1 is SNHLY, CDR2 FYNNEI. J was trimmed by 2 bases and V by 5 bases; bases with no gene match: 3. This CDR3 is built from 16 residues.

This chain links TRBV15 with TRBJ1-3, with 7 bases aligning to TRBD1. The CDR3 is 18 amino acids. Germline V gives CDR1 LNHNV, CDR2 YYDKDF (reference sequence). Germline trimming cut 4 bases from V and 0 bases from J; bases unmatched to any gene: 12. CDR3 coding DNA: TGTGCCACCAGCACGGGACAGCGTCTGGGGCTCTCTGGAAACACCATATATTTT. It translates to CATSTGQRLGLSGNTIYF.

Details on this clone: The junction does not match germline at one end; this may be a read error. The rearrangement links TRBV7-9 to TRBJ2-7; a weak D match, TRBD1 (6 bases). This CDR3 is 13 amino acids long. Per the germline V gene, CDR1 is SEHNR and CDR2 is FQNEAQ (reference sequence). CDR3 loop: CSSSLGQNYEQYF. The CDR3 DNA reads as TGTTCCAGCAGCTTAGGACAGAACTACGAGCAGTACTTC.

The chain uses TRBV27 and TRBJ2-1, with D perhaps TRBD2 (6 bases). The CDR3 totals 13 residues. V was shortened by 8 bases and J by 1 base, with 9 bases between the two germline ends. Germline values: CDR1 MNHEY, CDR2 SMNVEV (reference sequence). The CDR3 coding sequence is TGTGCCAGCGGAGCGGGTTCCTACAATGAGCAGTTCTTC. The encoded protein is CASGAGSYNEQFF.

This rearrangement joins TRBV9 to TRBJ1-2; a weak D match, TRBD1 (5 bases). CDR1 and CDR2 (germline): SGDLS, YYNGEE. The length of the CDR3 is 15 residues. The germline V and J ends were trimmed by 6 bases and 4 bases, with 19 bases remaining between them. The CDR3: CASTSRRGRVYGYTF. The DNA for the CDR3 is TGTGCCAGCACTTCAAGGAGGGGCCGCGTCTATGGCTACACCTTC. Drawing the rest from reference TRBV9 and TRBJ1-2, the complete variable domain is DSGVTQTPKHLITATGQRVTLRCSPRSGDLSVYWYQQSLDQGLQFLIQYYNGEERAKGNILERFSAQQFPDLHSELNLSSLELGDSALYFCASTSRRGRVYGYTFGSGTRLTVV.

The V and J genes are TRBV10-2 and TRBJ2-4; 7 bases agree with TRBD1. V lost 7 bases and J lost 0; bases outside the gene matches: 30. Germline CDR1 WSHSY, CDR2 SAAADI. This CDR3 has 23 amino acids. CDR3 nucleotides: TGCGCCAGCACGCATCCCCCCCCCGGGACAGAGGTCCCGTCACAAATAGCCAAAAACATTCAGTACTTC. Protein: CASTHPPPGTEVPSQIAKNIQYF.

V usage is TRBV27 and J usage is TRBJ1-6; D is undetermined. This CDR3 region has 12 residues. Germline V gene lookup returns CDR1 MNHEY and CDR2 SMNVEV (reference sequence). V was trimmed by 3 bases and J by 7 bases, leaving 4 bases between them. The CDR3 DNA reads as TGTGCCAGCAGTTTCCAGAATTCACCCCTCCACTTT. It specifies CASSFQNSPLHF.

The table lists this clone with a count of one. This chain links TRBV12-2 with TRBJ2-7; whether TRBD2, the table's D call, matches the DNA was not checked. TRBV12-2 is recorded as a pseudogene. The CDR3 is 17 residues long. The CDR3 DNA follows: TGTGCAAGTCGAGGTGGAGCGCTGAGCGGGAGACCCCACGAGCAGTACTTC. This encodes CASRGGALSGRPHEQYF.